This T cell receptor beta chain comes out of a study of blood T cell repertoires in COVID-19. TCRdb keeps only in-frame clones here, not all; method: immunoSEQ multiplex PCR. The repertoire holds 90,000 to 130,000 clones, with about nine tenths as singletons. The CDR3 is made up of 14 amino acids. The V segment lost 5 bases and the J segment 7 bases; nucleotides outside the gene matches: 4. Germline CDR1 and CDR2: SGHNT and YENEEA. The sequence derives from a middle-aged man with acute or convalescent COVID-19. The rearrangement joins TRBV11-3 to TRBJ2-1, with 11 bases identical to TRBD2. The sample comprised peripheral blood. CDR3: CASSQTSGGNEQFF. As DNA, the CDR3 is TGTGCCAGCAGCCAAACTAGCGGGGGTAATGAGCAGTTCTTC.